The 22 T cell receptor beta chains below all came from one sample that was sequenced in a study of breast tumors, draining lymph nodes, adjacent tissues. MiXCR, applied by TCRdb to the multiplex PCR reads, yields one record per CDR3 protein. Here the sample spans 50,000 to 75,000 distinct CDR3 sequences, 57% being singletons. Source material: breast tumor tissue. Source of these receptors: a female donor with breast cancer. Some clones in this sample may be carry-over from other donors' samples.

This clonotype was seen repeatedly, ten times or more. The rearrangement links TRBV6-1 to TRBJ2-1; unclear D gene. Germline V gene sequence: CDR1 MNHNS, CDR2 SASEGT. V was shortened by 2 bases and J by 6 bases, with 8 bases between the two germline ends. The CDR3 is made up of 13 amino acids. The CDR3: CASSEHWINEQFF. The CDR3 coding sequence is TGTGCCAGCAGTGAACACTGGATCAATGAGCAGTTCTTC.

This clonotype was observed a handful of times. The V call is TRBV7-2, the J call TRBJ1-5, with 8 bases fitting TRBD1. The trim removed 5 bases at V and 3 bases at J, leaving 6 bases unmatched. Looked up from germline, CDR1 is SGHTA and CDR2 is FQGNSA. This CDR3 spans 15 amino acids. The CDR3 DNA sequence: TGTGCCAGCAGCCTCGCGGGACAGGTCAATCAGCCCCAGCATTTT. The encoded protein is CASSLAGQVNQPQHF.

This clonotype was picked up many times. The genes are TRBV18 and TRBJ2-5, with D perhaps matching TRBD2 (6 bases). From germline, CDR1 is KGHSH and CDR2 LQKENI. The V end lost 3 bases, the J end lost 7 bases, and 15 bases lay between the germline ends. This CDR3 spans 14 amino acids. The CDR3: CASSPGRRGGTQYF. The CDR3 coding sequence is TGTGCCAGCTCACCCGGCAGGAGGGGAGGGACCCAGTACTTC.

The rearrangement joins TRBV20-1 to TRBJ2-5; weak D call: TRBD2 (6 bases). This CDR3 spans 14 amino acids. Germline CDR1 reads DFQATT; CDR2 reads SNEGSKA (reference sequence). The germline V and J ends were trimmed by 4 bases and 4 bases, with 16 bases remaining between them. Here the CDR3 reads CSAISKGGVETQYF. As DNA, the CDR3 is TGCAGTGCTATATCAAAGGGAGGTGTAGAGACCCAGTACTTC.

The CDR3 loop reads CATSDLRRGRAYEQYF. CDR3 DNA sequence: TGTGCCACCAGTGATTTGAGGAGGGGGCGAGCCTACGAGCAGTACTTC. V gene TRBV24-1 combines with J gene TRBJ2-7; D perhaps matches TRBD1 (7 bases). V lost 0 bases and J 2 bases, leaving 13 bases between the germline ends. The CDR3 contains 16 residues. CDR1 is KGHDR and CDR2 is SFDVKD in the germline V gene.

This chain joins TRBV20-1 and TRBJ2-1; TRBD1 matches 10 bases. CDR1 is DFQATT, CDR2 SNEGSKA, per germline (reference sequence). Trimming took 7 bases from V and 6 from J; bases not matched to a gene: 15. The CDR3 extends over 16 amino acids. The CDR3 nucleotides read TGCAGTGGTCAATCCGGGACAGGGGAGGGTTCCAATGAGCAGTTCTTC. Translation: CSGQSGTGEGSNEQFF.

This clonotype was seen at least ten times. A read error is possible here, since a much larger clone lies one base away. This chain links TRBV20-1 with TRBJ2-3; 9 bases map to TRBD1. V was pared by 2 bases and J by 8 bases, with 8 bases of the junction left unmatched. Germline V gene sequence: CDR1 DFQATT, CDR2 SNEGSKA (reference sequence). The CDR3 extends over 14 amino acids. CDR3 in DNA: TGCAGTGCTAGATCGGGACAGGGATGGGCTACGCAGTATTTT. Its translation is CSARSGQGWATQYF.

The J gene is TRBJ2-3, the V gene TRBV2; 11 bases agree with TRBD2. CDR1 is SNHLY, CDR2 FYNNEI, per germline. V gave up 2 bases and J gave up 6 bases; unmatched junction bases: 4. This CDR3 is built from 15 residues. CDR3 nucleotide sequence: TGTGCCAGCAGTGAAAGGTTAGCGGGAGGGGATACGCAGTATTTT. Its translation is CASSERLAGGDTQYF.

This clonotype was counted ten times or more. This chain connects TRBV3-1 to TRBJ2-7, with 12 bases identical to TRBD2. CDR3 length: 15 residues. The trim removed 4 bases at V and 3 bases at J, leaving 4 bases unmatched. Germline-derived CDR1 and CDR2 are LGHDT and YNNKEL (reference sequence). CDR3 residues: CASSRTTSGGYEQYF. The CDR3 nucleotides read TGTGCCAGCAGCCGCACGACTAGCGGGGGCTACGAGCAGTACTTC.

J is TRBJ2-7 and V is TRBV25-1; 7 nucleotides match TRBD1. This CDR3 contains 14 residues. The germline V gene encodes CDR1 MGHDK and CDR2 SYGVNS. The trim removed 1 base at V and 6 bases at J, leaving 6 bases unmatched. The CDR3: CASSESGGPFEQYF. The CDR3 DNA follows: TGTGCCAGCAGTGAATCAGGGGGTCCGTTCGAGCAGTACTTC.

This CDR3 is CATSRGPGTMTYEQYF. The CDR3 bases are TGTGCCACCAGCAGAGGACCCGGGACAATGACCTACGAGCAGTACTTC. This chain uses TRBV15 with TRBJ2-7; D perhaps matches TRBD1 (6 bases). The CDR3 sequence is 16 residues long. CDR1 and CDR2 (germline): LNHNV, YYDKDF (reference sequence). The germline V and J ends were trimmed by 1 base and 2 bases, with 15 bases remaining between them.

This chain uses TRBV19 with TRBJ1-6; D is uncertain. V lost 4 bases to trimming and J lost 10 bases, with 20 bases between them. This CDR3 is built from 16 residues. The V gene's germline CDR1 is LNHDA and CDR2 SQIVND (reference sequence). The CDR3: CASSTEAAGSRSPLHF. The CDR3 region has the DNA TGTGCCAGTAGTACCGAGGCCGCTGGCTCACGGTCACCCCTCCACTTT.

The chain links TRBV30 to TRBJ2-4, with D possibly being TRBD1 (5 bases). Germline V CDR1 and CDR2: GTSNPN, SVGIG (reference sequence). The CDR3 has 17 residues. Trimming stripped 0 bases from V and 1 base from J, with 16 bases between. This chain's CDR3 is CAWSVLQSSGAKNIQYF. The CDR3 DNA reads TGTGCCTGGAGTGTACTCCAATCGTCAGGGGCCAAAAACATTCAGTACTTC.

Many counts were recorded for this clonotype. The chain has TRBV20-1 and TRBJ2-1, with 12 bases aligning to TRBD2. Germline V CDR1 and CDR2: DFQATT, SNEGSKA (reference sequence). V lost 4 bases, J lost 13 bases, and 14 bases stayed unmatched. This CDR3 region has 15 residues. The CDR3 sequence is CSATLSTSGSKPQFF. The CDR3 DNA reads TGCAGTGCTACCCTCTCGACTAGCGGGAGTAAACCACAGTTCTTC.

There are many counts of this clonotype. The chain employs TRBV6-5 and TRBJ2-7; 8 nucleotides agree with TRBD2. V trimming: 0 bases; J trimming: 1 base; junction bases outside the gene matches: 2. The germline gives CDR1 MNHEY, CDR2 SVGAGI. The CDR3 sequence is 15 residues long. This CDR3 reads CASSYSGTRSYEQYF. As DNA, the CDR3 is TGTGCCAGCAGTTACTCAGGGACTAGATCCTACGAGCAGTACTTC.

This clonotype came up many times. This chain joins TRBV19 and TRBJ1-6, with 9 bases fitting TRBD1. There are 14 residues in the CDR3. The V segment lost 11 bases and the J segment 5 bases; nucleotides outside the gene matches: 7. Germline CDR1 LNHDA, CDR2 SQIVND (reference sequence). The CDR3 DNA reads as TGTGCCGCACGCGGGACAGGGAATAATTCACCCCTCCACTTT. Amino acid sequence: CAARGTGNNSPLHF.

This clonotype has at least ten counts. A junction end diverges from the germline sequence, so it may reflect a read error. This chain uses TRBV10-3 with TRBJ2-7, with D possibly matching TRBD2 (5 bases). This CDR3 region has 11 residues. Germline V CDR1 and CDR2: ENHRY, SYGVKD. The CDR3 nucleotides read TGTGCCGTCAGCGGCCCCTACGAGCAGTACTTC. It specifies CAVSGPYEQYF.

This clonotype showed up many times. The chain carries TRBV12-3 or TRBV12-4 and TRBJ2-7, with TRBD2 identical over 8 bases. There are 13 residues in the CDR3. Germline trimming cut 6 bases from V and 7 bases from J; bases unmatched to any gene: 8. DNA of the CDR3: TGTGCCAGCAGCTTCCCCGCGGGGGGAGAGCAGTACTTC. Encoded protein: CASSFPAGGEQYF.

The rearrangement joins TRBV25-1 to TRBJ2-7; 10 bases map to TRBD2. V shed 5 bases, J shed 0 bases, and the junction held 7 bases outside the gene matches. Per germline, CDR1 MGHDK and CDR2 SYGVNS. This CDR3 region has 16 residues. The CDR3 coding sequence is TGTGCCAGCAGTCCCATAGCGGGAGGTACCTCCTACGAGCAGTACTTC. Its protein product is CASSPIAGGTSYEQYF.

This clonotype has more than one count but fewer than ten. The chain carries TRBV12-3 or TRBV12-4 and TRBJ1-1; D may be TRBD1 (5 bases). V was clipped by 3 bases and J by 5 bases, with 13 bases between them. The CDR3 covers 14 residues. The CDR3 nucleotides are TGTGCCAGCAGTTTTCAGGGCCCGAGGACTGAAGCTTTCTTT. Translating it yields CASSFQGPRTEAFF.

V and J are TRBV4-3 and TRBJ2-1, with 11 bases identical to TRBD2. This CDR3 is built from 18 residues. Germline V lookup: CDR1 LGHNA, CDR2 YSLEER. V shed 1 base, J shed 4 bases, and the junction held 9 bases outside the gene matches. CDR3 residues: CASSQAPLTSGIYNEQFF. The CDR3 DNA follows: TGCGCCAGCAGCCAAGCGCCGTTGACTAGCGGGATTTACAATGAGCAGTTCTTC.

This clonotype was counted a few times. The rearrangement uses TRBV9 and TRBJ1-1, with TRBD1 identical over 10 bases. J gave up 1 base and V 3 bases, and 3 bases lay outside the gene matches. This CDR3 contains 15 residues. Germline assignment: CDR1 SGDLS and CDR2 YYNGEE. Written as DNA, the CDR3 is TGTGCCAGCAGCGGACAGGGGGCTGAGAACACTGAAGCTTTCTTT. Residues: CASSGQGAENTEAFF.